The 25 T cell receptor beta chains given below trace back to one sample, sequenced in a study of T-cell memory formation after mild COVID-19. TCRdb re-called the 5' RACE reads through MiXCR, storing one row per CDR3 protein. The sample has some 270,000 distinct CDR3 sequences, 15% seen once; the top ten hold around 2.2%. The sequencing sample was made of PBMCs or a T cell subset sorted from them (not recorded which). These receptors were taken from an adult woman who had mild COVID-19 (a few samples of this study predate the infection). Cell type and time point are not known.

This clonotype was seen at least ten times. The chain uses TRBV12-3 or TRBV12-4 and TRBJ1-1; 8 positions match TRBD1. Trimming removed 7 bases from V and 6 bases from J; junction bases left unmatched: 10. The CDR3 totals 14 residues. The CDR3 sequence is CASNPNRGGPEAFF. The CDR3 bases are TGTGCCAGCAACCCGAACAGGGGGGGCCCTGAAGCTTTCTTT.

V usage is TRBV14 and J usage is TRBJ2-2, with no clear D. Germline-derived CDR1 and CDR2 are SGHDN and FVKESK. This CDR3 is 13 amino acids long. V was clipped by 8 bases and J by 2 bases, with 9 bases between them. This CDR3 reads CASRRRNTGELFF. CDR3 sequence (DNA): TGTGCCAGCCGCAGGCGCAACACCGGGGAGCTGTTTTTT. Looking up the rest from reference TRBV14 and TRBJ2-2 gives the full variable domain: EAGVTQFPSHSVIEKGQTVTLRCDPISGHDNLYWYRRVMGKEIKFLLHFVKESKQDESGMPNNRFLAERTGGTYSTLKVQPAELEDSGVYFCASRRRNTGELFFGEGSRLTVL.

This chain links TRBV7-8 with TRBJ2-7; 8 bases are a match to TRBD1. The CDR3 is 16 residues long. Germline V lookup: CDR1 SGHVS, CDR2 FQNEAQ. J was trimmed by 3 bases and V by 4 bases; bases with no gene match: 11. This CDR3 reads CASSYDRDRTFYEQYF. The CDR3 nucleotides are TGTGCCAGCAGCTATGACCGGGACAGGACCTTCTACGAGCAGTACTTC.

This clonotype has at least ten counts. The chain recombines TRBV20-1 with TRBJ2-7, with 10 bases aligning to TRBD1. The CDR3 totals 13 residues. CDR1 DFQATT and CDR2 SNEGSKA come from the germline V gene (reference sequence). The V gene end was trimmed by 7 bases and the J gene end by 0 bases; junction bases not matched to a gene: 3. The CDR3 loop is CSVGQGVSYEQYF. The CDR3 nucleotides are TGCAGTGTTGGACAGGGGGTCTCCTACGAGCAGTACTTC.

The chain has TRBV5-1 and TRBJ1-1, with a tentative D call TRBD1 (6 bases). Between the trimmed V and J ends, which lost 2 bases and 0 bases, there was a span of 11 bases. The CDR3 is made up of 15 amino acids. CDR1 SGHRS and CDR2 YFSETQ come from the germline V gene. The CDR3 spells CASSLPGTLNTEAFF. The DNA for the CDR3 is TGCGCCAGCAGCTTACCCGGGACATTGAACACTGAAGCTTTCTTT. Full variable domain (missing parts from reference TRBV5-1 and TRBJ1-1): KAGVTQTPRYLIKTRGQQVTLSCSPISGHRSVSWYQQTPGQGLQFLFEYFSETQRNKGNFPGRFSGRQFSNSRSEMNVSTLELGDSALYLCASSLPGTLNTEAFFGQGTRLTVV.

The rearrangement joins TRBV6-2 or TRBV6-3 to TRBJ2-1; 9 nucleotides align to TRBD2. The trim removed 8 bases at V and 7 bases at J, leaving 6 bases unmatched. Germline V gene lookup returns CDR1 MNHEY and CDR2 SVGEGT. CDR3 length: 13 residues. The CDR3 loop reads CASGLARGNEQFF. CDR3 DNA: TGTGCCAGCGGACTAGCGCGAGGGAATGAGCAGTTCTTC.

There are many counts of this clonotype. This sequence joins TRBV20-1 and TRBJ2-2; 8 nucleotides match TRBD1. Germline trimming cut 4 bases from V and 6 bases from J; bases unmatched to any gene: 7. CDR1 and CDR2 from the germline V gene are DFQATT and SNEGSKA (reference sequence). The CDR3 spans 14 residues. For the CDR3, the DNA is TGCAGTGCTACGGACAGGGTGATGTCCGGGGAGCTGTTTTTT. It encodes CSATDRVMSGELFF.

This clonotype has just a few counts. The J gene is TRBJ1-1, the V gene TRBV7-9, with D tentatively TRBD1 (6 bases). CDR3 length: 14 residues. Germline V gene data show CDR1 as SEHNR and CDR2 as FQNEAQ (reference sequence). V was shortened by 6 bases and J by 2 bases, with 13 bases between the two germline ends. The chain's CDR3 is CASRYQGINTEAFF. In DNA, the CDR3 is TGTGCCAGCAGGTATCAGGGGATTAACACTGAAGCTTTCTTT.

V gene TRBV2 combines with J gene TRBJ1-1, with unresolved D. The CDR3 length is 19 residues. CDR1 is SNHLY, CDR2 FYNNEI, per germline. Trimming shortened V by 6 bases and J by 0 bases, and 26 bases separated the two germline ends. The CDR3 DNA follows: TGTGCCAGCAGCGACCCCCCTCTAGGGCTTGAGAACATGAACACTGAAGCTTTCTTT. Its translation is CASSDPPLGLENMNTEAFF.

The CDR3 coding sequence is TGCAGCGTTGTATCGGACACCGGGACCCAGTACTTC. It encodes CSVVSDTGTQYF. V is TRBV29-1 and J is TRBJ2-5, with D tentatively TRBD1 (5 bases). V was trimmed by 4 bases and J by 7 bases, leaving 13 bases between them. The CDR3 contains 12 residues. Germline CDR1 SQVTM, CDR2 ANQGSEA. Supplemented by reference TRBV29-1 and TRBJ2-5, the full variable domain reads SAVISQKPSRDICQRGTSLTIQCQVDSQVTMMFWYRQQPGQSLTLIATANQGSEATYESGFVIDKFPISRPNLTFSTLTVSNMSPEDSSIYLCSVVSDTGTQYFGPGTRLLVL.

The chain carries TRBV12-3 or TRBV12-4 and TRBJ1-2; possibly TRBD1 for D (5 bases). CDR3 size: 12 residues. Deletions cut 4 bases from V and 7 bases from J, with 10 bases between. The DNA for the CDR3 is TGTGCCAGCAGTTGGCAGGGTGGTGGCTACACCTTC. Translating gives CASSWQGGGYTF.

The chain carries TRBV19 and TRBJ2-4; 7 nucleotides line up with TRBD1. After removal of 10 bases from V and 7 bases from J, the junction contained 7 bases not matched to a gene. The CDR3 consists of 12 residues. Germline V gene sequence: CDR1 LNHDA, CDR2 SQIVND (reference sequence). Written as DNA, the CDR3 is TGTGCCACTTCCGACAGGGAGAACATTCAGTACTTC. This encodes CATSDRENIQYF.

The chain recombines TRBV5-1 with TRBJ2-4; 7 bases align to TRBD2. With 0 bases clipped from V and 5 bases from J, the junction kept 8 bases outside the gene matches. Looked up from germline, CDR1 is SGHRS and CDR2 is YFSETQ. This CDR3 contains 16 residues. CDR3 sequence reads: CASSLEIAGLQNIQYF. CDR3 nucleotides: TGCGCCAGCAGCTTGGAGATAGCGGGCCTCCAAAACATTCAGTACTTC.

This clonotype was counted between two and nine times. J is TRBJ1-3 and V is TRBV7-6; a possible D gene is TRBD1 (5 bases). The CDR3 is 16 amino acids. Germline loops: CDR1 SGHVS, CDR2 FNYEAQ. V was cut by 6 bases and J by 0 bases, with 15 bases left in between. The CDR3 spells CASRLGAKGSGNTIYF. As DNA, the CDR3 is TGTGCCAGCAGGCTCGGGGCAAAGGGCTCTGGAAACACCATATATTTT.

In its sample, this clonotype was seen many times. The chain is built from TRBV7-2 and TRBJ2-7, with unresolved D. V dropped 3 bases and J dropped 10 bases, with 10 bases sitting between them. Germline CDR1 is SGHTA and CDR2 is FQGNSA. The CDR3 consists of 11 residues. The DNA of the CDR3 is TGTGCCAGCAGCTTCAACCTGGCCCAGTACTTC. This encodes CASSFNLAQYF.

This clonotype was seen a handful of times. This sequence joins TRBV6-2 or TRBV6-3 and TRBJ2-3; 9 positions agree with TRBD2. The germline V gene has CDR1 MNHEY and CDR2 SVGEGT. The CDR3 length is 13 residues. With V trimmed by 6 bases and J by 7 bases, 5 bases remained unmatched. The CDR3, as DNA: TGTGCCAGCAGAGCGGGGGGCACCCATACGCAGTATTTT. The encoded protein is CASRAGGTHTQYF.

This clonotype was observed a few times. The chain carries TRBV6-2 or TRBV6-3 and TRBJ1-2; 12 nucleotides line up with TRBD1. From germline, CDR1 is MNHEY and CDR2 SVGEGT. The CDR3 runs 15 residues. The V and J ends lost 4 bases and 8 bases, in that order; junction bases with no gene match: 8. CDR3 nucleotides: TGTGCCAGCAGTTCTGCCGGGACAGGGGGCGAGGGCTACACCTTC. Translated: CASSSAGTGGEGYTF.

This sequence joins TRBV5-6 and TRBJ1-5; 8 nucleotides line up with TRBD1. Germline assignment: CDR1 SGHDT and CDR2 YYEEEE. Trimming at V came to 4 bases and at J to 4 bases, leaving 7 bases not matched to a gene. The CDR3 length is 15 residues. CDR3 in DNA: TGTGCCAGCAGCCTTGGGACAGGCCAAAATCAGCCCCAGCATTTT. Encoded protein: CASSLGTGQNQPQHF.

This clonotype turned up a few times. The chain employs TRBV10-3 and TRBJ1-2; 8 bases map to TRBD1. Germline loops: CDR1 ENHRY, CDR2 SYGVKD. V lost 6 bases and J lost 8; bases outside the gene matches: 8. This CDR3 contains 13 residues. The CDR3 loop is CAISDGQGTGYTF. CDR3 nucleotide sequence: TGTGCCATCAGCGACGGACAGGGAACGGGCTACACCTTC.

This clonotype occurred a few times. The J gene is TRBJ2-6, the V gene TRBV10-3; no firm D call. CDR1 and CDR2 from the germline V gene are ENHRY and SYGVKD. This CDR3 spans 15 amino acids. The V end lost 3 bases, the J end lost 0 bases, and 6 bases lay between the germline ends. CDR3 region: CAISDMPSGANVLTF. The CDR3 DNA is TGTGCCATCAGTGATATGCCCTCTGGGGCCAACGTCCTGACTTTC.

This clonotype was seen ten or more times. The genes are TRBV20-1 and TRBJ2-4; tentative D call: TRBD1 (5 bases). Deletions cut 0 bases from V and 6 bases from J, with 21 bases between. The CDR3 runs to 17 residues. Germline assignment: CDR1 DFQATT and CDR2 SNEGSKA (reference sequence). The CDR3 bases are TGCAGTGCTAGAGATATCGACAGACGGACCTGGGGAAACATTCAGTACTTC. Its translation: CSARDIDRRTWGNIQYF.

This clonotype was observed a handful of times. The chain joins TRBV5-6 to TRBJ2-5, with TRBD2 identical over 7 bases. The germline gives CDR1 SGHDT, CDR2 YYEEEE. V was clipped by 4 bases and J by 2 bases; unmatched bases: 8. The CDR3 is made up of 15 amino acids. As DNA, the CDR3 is TGTGCCAGCAGCGGTTCTAGCGGTATTCAAGAGACCCAGTACTTC. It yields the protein CASSGSSGIQETQYF. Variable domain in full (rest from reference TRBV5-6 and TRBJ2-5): DAGVTQSPTHLIKTRGQQVTLRCSPKSGHDTVSWYQQALGQGPQFIFQYYEEEERQRGNFPDRFSGHQFPNYSSELNVNALLLGDSALYLCASSGSSGIQETQYFGPGTRLLVL.

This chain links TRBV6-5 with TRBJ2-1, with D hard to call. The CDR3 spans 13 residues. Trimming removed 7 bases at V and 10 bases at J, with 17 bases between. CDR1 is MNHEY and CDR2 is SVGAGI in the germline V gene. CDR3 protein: CASTPSVGSEQFF. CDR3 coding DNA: TGTGCCAGCACCCCCTCCGTGGGATCAGAGCAGTTCTTC.

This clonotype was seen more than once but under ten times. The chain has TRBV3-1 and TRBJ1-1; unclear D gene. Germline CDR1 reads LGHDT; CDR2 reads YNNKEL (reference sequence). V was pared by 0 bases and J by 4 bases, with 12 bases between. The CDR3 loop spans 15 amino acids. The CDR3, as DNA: TGTGCCAGCAGCCAAGATAAGGGATTGGGCACTGAAGCTTTCTTT. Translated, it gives CASSQDKGLGTEAFF.

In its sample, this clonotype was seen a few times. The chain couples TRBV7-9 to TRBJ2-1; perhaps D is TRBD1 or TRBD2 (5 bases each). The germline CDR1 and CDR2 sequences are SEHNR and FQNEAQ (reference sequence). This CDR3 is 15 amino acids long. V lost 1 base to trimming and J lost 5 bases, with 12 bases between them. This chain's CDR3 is CASSLGVGADNEQFF. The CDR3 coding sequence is TGTGCCAGCAGCTTAGGGGTCGGGGCAGACAATGAGCAGTTCTTC. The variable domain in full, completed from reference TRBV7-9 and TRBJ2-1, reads DTGVSQNPRHKITKRGQNVTFRCDPISEHNRLYWYRQTLGQGPEFLTYFQNEAQLEKSRLLSDRFSAERPKGSFSTLEIQRTEQGDSAMYLCASSLGVGADNEQFFGPGTRLTVL.